This TCR beta chain was observed in a study of T cells in Graves' hyperthyroidism and ophthalmopathy. On this clonotype itself: Antigen: not known.

Whole-study findings and limits: In simple terms, a model built on 13 V-J features told ophthalmopathy apart from stable hyperthyroidism.

Amplified TCR beta CDR3 regions came from RNA transcripts. A first-round RT-PCR of the TCR CDR3 used the HTBI primer set. Each CDR3 protein gets one entry after TCRdb re-called the multiplex PCR reads with MiXCR. The sample records around 500,000 distinct CDR3 sequences, 14% being singletons. It was 10 ml of fresh peripheral blood that supplied the PBMCs. The clonotype comes from a woman aged 40 to 50 with Graves' hyperthyroidism. The source material was blood.

Here the CDR3 reads CASSLGREGTDSSYEQYF. CDR3 coding DNA: TGTGCCAGCAGCTTAGGTCGGGAGGGGACGGATAGCTCCTACGAGCAGTACTTC. The genes are TRBV7-6 and TRBJ2-7; 8 bases match TRBD2. V gave up 1 base and J gave up 0 bases; unmatched junction bases: 11. The CDR3 runs 18 residues. CDR1 SGHVS and CDR2 FNYEAQ come from the germline V gene.